The rows below give T cell receptor beta chains drawn from one sample of a study of cytomegalovirus exposure and HLA in healthy donors. Assay used: immunoSEQ multiplex PCR; TCRdb lists only in-frame clones, some missing. The data contain over 130,000 clones, around 82% of them singletons. Material: PBMCs. The receptors stem from a man aged 50-59 years in good health and CMV-seronegative. Both conserved end residues are trimmed from each CDR3. A D gene is named only where the DNA matches it firmly. Clone size, where shown, is once, few, many, or a class for clones that have expanded.

size: .; D: .; length: 14; V: TRBV7-3; CDR3: ASSPQTVSGANVLT
size: .; D: .; length: 14; V: TRBV5-6; CDR3: ASSLSGTPMNTEAF
size: .; D: TRBD1; length: 19; V: TRBV6-1; CDR3: ASSEGARVGTGGLLNYGYT
size: .; D: TRBD2; length: 12; V: TRBV7-2; CDR3: ASSLILAGYEQY
size: .; D: TRBD2; length: 11; V: TRBV18; CDR3: ASSPSGNYEQY
size: .; D: TRBD2; length: 15; V: TRBV6-8; CDR3: ASSPQLAGECMNEQY
size: .; D: TRBD1; length: 14; V: TRBV12-5; CDR3: ASGLPGQVMNTEAF
size: .; D: TRBD2; length: 9; V: TRBV20-1; CDR3: SAVSGTSKY
size: .; D: TRBD1; length: 12; V: TRBV30; CDR3: AWSFTGGGQPQH
size: .; D: TRBD2; length: 13; V: TRBV5-1; CDR3: ASSLLAEAYNEQF
size: .; D: .; length: 13; V: TRBV11-2; CDR3: ASSLDHSRTGELF
size: .; D: .; length: 13; V: TRBV9; CDR3: ASSERLASYNEQF
size: .; D: .; length: 13; V: TRBV29-1; CDR3: SVVAGLGVQETQY
size: .; D: .; length: 12; V: TRBV11-1; CDR3: ASSLKEGVTEAF
size: .; D: TRBD2; length: 15; V: TRBV7-6; CDR3: ASSLVPGTSVYNEQF
size: .; D: .; length: 11; V: TRBV7-7; CDR3: ASSPDGGRTQY
size: .; D: TRBD2; length: 13; V: TRBV7-7; CDR3: ASSYGTSGSNEQF
size: .; D: TRBD2; length: 15; V: TRBV7-6; CDR3: ASSSRGGAGGADTQY
size: few; D: TRBD2; length: 13; V: TRBV5-1; CDR3: ASSLEVLAGVEQF
size: .; D: .; length: 12; V: TRBV27; CDR3: ASRPAGLRYEQY
size: .; D: .; length: 14; V: TRBV7-3; CDR3: ASSLTTGGANQPQH
size: few; D: TRBD1; length: 13; V: TRBV27; CDR3: ASSSDRSPNTEAF
size: .; D: TRBD1; length: 13; V: TRBV6-1; CDR3: ASSEAGQGWGKEY
size: .; D: .; length: 12; V: TRBV19; CDR3: ASTRRRAEYGYT
size: few; D: .; length: 14; V: TRBV19; CDR3: ASNTNGGKANEKLF
size: few; D: .; length: 10; V: TRBV11-3; CDR3: ATLAGANVLT
size: .; D: .; length: 12; V: TRBV7-9; CDR3: ASSLGANLSPLH
size: .; D: TRBD2; length: 11; V: TRBV5-6; CDR3: ASTLGGSETQY
size: once; D: .; length: 14; V: TRBV5-5; CDR3: ASSLDGQVERETQY
size: once; D: .; length: 12; V: TRBV30; CDR3: AWSVNLAGNTIY
size: .; D: TRBD2; length: 13; V: TRBV7-2; CDR3: ASSISGGNIREQY
size: .; D: TRBD1; length: 13; V: TRBV6-1; CDR3: ASREDRDNNEKLF
size: .; D: .; length: 12; V: TRBV29-1; CDR3: SAVRPELTDTQY
size: .; D: .; length: 14; V: TRBV9; CDR3: ASSVNPQGYTGELF
size: .; D: .; length: 13; V: TRBV9; CDR3: ASSAETGPNTEAF
size: .; D: TRBD1; length: 13; V: TRBV6-5; CDR3: ASSVRATGRQPQH
size: .; D: .; length: 13; V: TRBV27; CDR3: ASSFSQGTSYEQY
size: .; D: .; length: 15; V: TRBV11-2; CDR3: ASKLRGLSDRSYEQY
size: once; D: TRBD2; length: 12; V: TRBV27; CDR3: ASSILAGPDTQY
size: .; D: .; length: 15; V: TRBV5-4; CDR3: ASSLGGGTKVYNEQF
size: once; D: .; length: 15; V: TRBV2; CDR3: ASSDRMTGTGSYEQY
size: .; D: .; length: 13; V: TRBV9; CDR3: ASSVSSGTLYGYT
size: few; D: TRBD1; length: 13; V: TRBV27; CDR3: ASSLTGQGVYVLT
size: few; D: .; length: 12; V: TRBV7-9; CDR3: ASSLPRVHTEAF
size: .; D: TRBD2; length: 15; V: TRBV10-3; CDR3: AISDPTGTSGGVTQY
size: .; D: .; length: 12; V: TRBV19; CDR3: ASSRLGEDQPQH
size: .; D: TRBD2; length: 16; V: TRBV9; CDR3: ASSVGGSGGSLRETQY
size: .; D: TRBD2; length: 13; V: TRBV2; CDR3: ASSVGIGGTDTQY
size: .; D: .; length: 12; V: TRBV12-5; CDR3: ASGLVPRRDTQY
size: .; D: .; length: 16; V: TRBV4-1; CDR3: ASSHPAGRLATNEKLF
size: .; D: .; length: 11; V: TRBV4-2; CDR3: ASSQDSQRFIY
size: .; D: TRBD1; length: 12; V: TRBV7-9; CDR3: ASSRSGGAGEAF